The next 30 T cell receptor beta chains were all read from a single sample in a study of cytomegalovirus exposure and HLA in healthy donors. A multiplex PCR was run with 60 Vbeta primers and 13 Jbeta primers. Using immunoSEQ multiplex PCR, the repertoire was profiled, and TCRdb retains in-frame clones only, with some absent. Of around 100,000 clones in the sample, about 80% were seen once. The sequenced sample was PBMCs. These receptors were collected from a female donor in good health and CMV-seropositive.

This clone is a singleton in its sample. A junction boundary mismatches the germline segment, possibly from a read error. This rearrangement joins TRBV4-1 to TRBJ1-1; a weak D match, TRBD1 (6 bases). This CDR3 region has 15 residues. Germline V gene sequence: CDR1 MGHRA, CDR2 YSYEKL. CDR3 amino acids: CPSSPPGTWNTEAFF. The CDR3 DNA is TGCCCCAGCAGCCCCCCCGGGACATGGAACACTGAAGCTTTCTTT.

The CDR3 is CAGRDRRFEQYF. In DNA, the CDR3 is TGTGCCGGCCGGGACAGGCGGTTCGAGCAGTACTTC. The chain is built from TRBV2 and TRBJ2-7; 8 bases agree with TRBD1. Germline-derived CDR1 and CDR2 are SNHLY and FYNNEI. This CDR3 comprises 12 residues. Trimming took 11 bases from V and 6 from J; bases not matched to a gene: 9.

V gene TRBV25-1 combines with J gene TRBJ2-1; 7 bases are shared with TRBD2. CDR1 MGHDK and CDR2 SYGVNS come from the germline V gene. V lost 6 bases to trimming and J lost 9 bases; unmatched junction nucleotides: 2. CDR3 size: 11 residues. DNA for the CDR3: TGTGCCAGCAGATGGGGGGGTGAGCAGTTCTTC. It yields the protein CASRWGGEQFF.

This chain joins TRBV19 and TRBJ2-7; 7 nucleotides agree with TRBD1. The CDR3 consists of 15 residues. J lost 6 bases, V lost 4 bases, and 12 bases had no gene match. Germline V gene data show CDR1 as LNHDA and CDR2 as SQIVND (reference sequence). Here the CDR3 DNA reads TGTGCCAGTAGTAGACAGGGAAACGTAGTCGGCGAGCAGTACTTC. Translated: CASSRQGNVVGEQYF. The full variable domain, its missing parts supplied by reference TRBV19 and TRBJ2-7, is DGGITQSPKYLFRKEGQNVTLSCEQNLNHDAMYWYRQDPGQGLRLIYYSQIVNDFQKGDIAEGYSVSREKKESFPLTVTSAQKNPTAFYLCASSRQGNVVGEQYFGPGTRLTVT.

This sequence joins TRBV7-9 and TRBJ1-1, with D unclear. V was clipped by 5 bases and J by 4 bases, with 8 bases between them. This CDR3 has 12 residues. Looked up from germline, CDR1 is SEHNR and CDR2 is FQNEAQ (reference sequence). CDR3 sequence: CASSPRATEAFF. The CDR3 DNA reads as TGTGCCAGCAGCCCGCGGGCCACTGAAGCTTTCTTT.

This clone was seen a handful of times. The CDR3 DNA follows: TGTGCCAGCAGTTACAAGGGGGCGGTTGGCTACACCTTC. The encoded protein is CASSYKGAVGYTF. The J gene is TRBJ1-2, the V gene TRBV6-6; 7 positions agree with TRBD1. Germline V gene lookup returns CDR1 MNHNY and CDR2 SVGAGI (reference sequence). The CDR3 is made up of 13 amino acids. The V gene end was trimmed by 2 bases and the J gene end by 7 bases; junction bases not matched to a gene: 4.

The rearrangement uses TRBV7-2 and TRBJ1-1; D is uncertain. Trimming left V 0 bases short and J 0 bases short, with 11 bases between. The CDR3 runs to 16 residues. Per the germline V gene, CDR1 is SGHTA and CDR2 is FQGNSA. CDR3 loop: CASSLARVGVNTEAFF. The CDR3 coding sequence is TGTGCCAGCAGCTTAGCGCGGGTCGGAGTGAACACTGAAGCTTTCTTT.

The V and J genes are TRBV15 and TRBJ2-2; 7 bases are shared with TRBD2. Germline CDR1 is LNHNV and CDR2 is YYDKDF (reference sequence). The trim removed 2 bases at V and 3 bases at J, leaving 9 bases unmatched. The CDR3 spans 17 residues. CDR3: CATSRIPLTSYTGELFF. In nucleotides, the CDR3 is TGTGCCACCAGCAGAATCCCCTTGACTAGCTACACCGGGGAGCTGTTTTTT.

The J gene is TRBJ2-2, the V gene TRBV27; 8 nucleotides line up with TRBD1. Germline V lookup: CDR1 MNHEY, CDR2 SMNVEV (reference sequence). The CDR3 extends over 14 amino acids. V dropped 7 bases and J dropped 4; count of bases not matched to a gene: 5. CDR3 loop: CASTTGTGTGELFF. The CDR3 nucleotides read TGTGCCAGCACTACCGGGACAGGCACCGGGGAGCTGTTTTTT.

The V call is TRBV4-2, the J call TRBJ1-2, with TRBD1 matching 7 bases. V was clipped by 2 bases and J by 3 bases; unmatched bases: 9. In germline, CDR1 is LGHNA, CDR2 YNFKEQ. CDR3 length: 16 residues. CDR3 sequence: CASSQRRQGSDYGYTF. Written as DNA, the CDR3 is TGTGCCAGCAGCCAAAGGAGACAGGGATCGGACTATGGCTACACCTTC.

This chain uses TRBV9 with TRBJ2-7, with TRBD1 as a possible D gene (5 bases). CDR1 is SGDLS and CDR2 is YYNGEE in the germline V gene. The CDR3 covers 14 residues. The germline V and J ends were trimmed by 2 bases and 6 bases, with 15 bases remaining between them. As DNA, the CDR3 is TGTGCCAGCAGCGTTGGAGACAGCCTGTGCGAGCAGTACTTC. Translated: CASSVGDSLCEQYF.

The chain combines TRBV15 with TRBJ2-7; D unclear. Germline V CDR1 and CDR2: LNHNV, YYDKDF (reference sequence). Between the trimmed V and J ends, which lost 0 bases and 2 bases, there was a span of 2 bases. The CDR3 sequence is 12 residues long. CDR3 region: CATSRDTYEQYF. CDR3 nucleotides: TGTGCCACCAGCAGAGATACCTACGAGCAGTACTTC.

The V gene is TRBV9, the J gene TRBJ2-7; D might be TRBD2 (7 bases). V lost 3 bases and J lost 0, with 13 bases in between. The CDR3 runs 15 residues. Germline loops: CDR1 SGDLS, CDR2 YYNGEE. For the CDR3, the DNA is TGTGCCAGCAGCGCAGTAGGGGGGGACTCCTACGAGCAGTACTTC. It yields the protein CASSAVGGDSYEQYF.

The chain uses TRBV9 and TRBJ2-7; 7 positions agree with TRBD1. The CDR3 is 13 residues long. The germline CDR1 and CDR2 sequences are SGDLS and YYNGEE. V was pared by 5 bases and J by 5 bases, with 7 bases of the junction left unmatched. CDR3 in amino acids: CASSGEGANEQYF. The CDR3 DNA reads TGTGCCAGCAGTGGAGAGGGGGCGAACGAGCAGTACTTC. Combining the CDR3 with reference TRBV9 and TRBJ2-7 gives the whole variable domain DSGVTQTPKHLITATGQRVTLRCSPRSGDLSVYWYQQSLDQGLQFLIQYYNGEERAKGNILERFSAQQFPDLHSELNLSSLELGDSALYFCASSGEGANEQYFGPGTRLTVT.

The chain has TRBV7-8 and TRBJ2-1, with D hard to call. Germline V gene sequence: CDR1 SGHVS, CDR2 FQNEAQ. The CDR3 sequence is 16 residues long. Trimming shortened V by 5 bases and J by 4 bases, and 18 bases separated the two germline ends. The CDR3 DNA sequence: TGTGCCAGCAGCATCGCGTCCCTAAGCGCGTACAATGAGCAGTTCTTC. It encodes CASSIASLSAYNEQFF.

The sample holds one count of this clone. This sequence joins TRBV6-1 and TRBJ1-5; 7 bases are shared with TRBD1. CDR1 is MNHNS, CDR2 SASEGT, per germline. CDR3 size: 15 residues. J lost 4 bases, V lost 7 bases, and 10 bases had no gene match. Here the CDR3 reads CASTSGTAKNQPQHF. DNA for the CDR3: TGTGCCAGCACCTCCGGGACAGCCAAAAATCAGCCCCAGCATTTT.

As for this clone: The germline gene is not matched at one end of the junction; a read error may be the cause. V gene TRBV18 combines with J gene TRBJ2-1; D is undetermined. Germline values: CDR1 KGHSH, CDR2 LQKENI. CDR3 length: 14 amino acids. CDR3: CASSPPGSRNEQFF. CDR3 DNA sequence: TGTGCCAGCTCGCCACCCGGGTCTAGGAATGAGCAGTTCTTC.

This clone came up a few times. Written as DNA, the CDR3 is TGTGCCAGCAGCCCTGGGGAGGGACTCGACACCTTC. This translates into CASSPGEGLDTF. The rearrangement links TRBV11-1 to TRBJ1-2, with D possibly being TRBD1 (5 bases). Trimming pared 5 bases from V and 12 bases from J, leaving 16 bases between. CDR3 length: 12 residues. CDR1 is SGHAT, CDR2 FQDESV, per germline (reference sequence).

In its sample, this clone was seen once. V gene TRBV19 combines with J gene TRBJ1-2; 8 bases are a match to TRBD1. After removal of 3 bases from V and 4 bases from J, the junction contained 7 bases not matched to a gene. This CDR3 region has 15 residues. Looked up from germline, CDR1 is LNHDA and CDR2 is SQIVND (reference sequence). In nucleotides, the CDR3 is TGTGCCAGTAGTATGGGGCAGGGGGCGCCCTATGGCTACACCTTC. It translates to CASSMGQGAPYGYTF.

CDR3 amino acids: CASSLGTSSDTQYF. CDR3 bases: TGTGCCAGCAGCTTAGGTACTAGCTCCGATACGCAGTATTTT. The V and J genes are TRBV11-2 and TRBJ2-3; maybe TRBD2 (6 bases). This CDR3 is 14 amino acids long. CDR1 is SGHAT and CDR2 is FQNNGV in the germline V gene. The germline V and J ends were trimmed by 1 base and 6 bases, with 11 bases remaining between them.

This clone was recorded only once. This sequence joins TRBV11-2 and TRBJ2-7; D perhaps matches TRBD1 (5 bases). Between the trimmed V and J ends, which lost 5 bases and 5 bases, there was a span of 10 bases. Germline V gives CDR1 SGHAT, CDR2 FQNNGV. The length of the CDR3 is 12 residues. The CDR3 loop reads CASSPQGNEQYF. For the CDR3, the DNA is TGTGCCAGCAGCCCCCAGGGTAACGAGCAGTACTTC.

This chain joins TRBV9 and TRBJ1-6, with D possibly being TRBD1 (5 bases). Germline V gives CDR1 SGDLS, CDR2 YYNGEE. V lost 2 bases and J lost 8, with 14 bases in between. The CDR3 has 15 amino acids. This CDR3 reads CASSVQGGFHSPLHF. CDR3 nucleotide sequence: TGTGCCAGCAGCGTCCAGGGAGGGTTTCATTCACCCCTCCACTTT.

This clone came up once. This chain links TRBV6-1 with TRBJ2-7; 8 positions agree with TRBD1. Germline-derived CDR1 and CDR2 are MNHNS and SASEGT. V lost 0 bases, J lost 4 bases, and 5 bases stayed unmatched. The CDR3 length is 15 residues. CDR3 loop: CASSEATGAQYEQYF. CDR3 in DNA: TGTGCCAGCAGTGAAGCGACAGGGGCACAATACGAGCAGTACTTC.

V and J are TRBV4-1 and TRBJ1-1; D perhaps matches TRBD1 (5 bases). The CDR3 extends over 14 amino acids. Looked up from germline, CDR1 is MGHRA and CDR2 is YSYEKL. Trimming took 1 base from V and 4 from J, leaving 10 bases between them. In DNA, the CDR3 is TGCGCCAGCAGCCAAGGTCGGGGGTTCACTGAAGCTTTCTTT. Translation: CASSQGRGFTEAFF.

The V call is TRBV15, the J call TRBJ2-7; 13 bases line up with TRBD2. This CDR3 has 18 amino acids. CDR1 is LNHNV, CDR2 YYDKDF, per germline (reference sequence). The trim removed 0 bases at V and 4 bases at J, leaving 9 bases unmatched. CDR3: CATSRDPPTSGRSYEQYF. The CDR3 DNA reads as TGTGCCACCAGCAGAGATCCCCCGACTAGCGGGAGGTCATACGAGCAGTACTTC. Full variable domain (remainder filled in from reference TRBV15 and TRBJ2-7): DAMVIQNPRYQVTQFGKPVTLSCSQTLNHNVMYWYQQKSSQAPKLLFHYYDKDFNNEADTPDNFQSRRPNTSFCFLDIRSPGLGDTAMYLCATSRDPPTSGRSYEQYFGPGTRLTVT.

This rearrangement joins TRBV13 to TRBJ2-7; TRBD2 agrees at 9 bases. This CDR3 comprises 14 residues. Germline V gives CDR1 PRHDT, CDR2 FYEKMQ (reference sequence). With 4 bases clipped from V and 7 bases from J, the junction kept 8 bases outside the gene matches. CDR3 sequence: CASSSPWTSDEQYF. The DNA for the CDR3 is TGTGCCAGCAGCTCCCCTTGGACTAGCGATGAGCAGTACTTC.

This chain joins TRBV27 and TRBJ1-6; 7 bases map to TRBD1. Losses at the gene ends were 2 bases for V and 5 bases for J; bases not matched to a gene: 18. CDR1 MNHEY and CDR2 SMNVEV come from the germline V gene (reference sequence). CDR3 length: 20 amino acids. CDR3 nucleotide sequence: TGTGCCAGCAGTTTAGAAGGACGGGACAGACCGCAGGGTCATAATTCACCCCTCCACTTT. It codes for CASSLEGRDRPQGHNSPLHF.

This chain joins TRBV4-1 and TRBJ1-2; 7 bases fit TRBD1. CDR1 is MGHRA and CDR2 is YSYEKL in the germline V gene. This CDR3 comprises 15 residues. The J segment lost 2 bases and the V segment lost 0 bases, leaving 3 bases of the junction unmatched. CDR3 sequence (DNA): TGCGCCAGCAGCCAAGACTGGGGACAGAACTATGGCTACACCTTC. It yields the protein CASSQDWGQNYGYTF.

The chain has TRBV7-9 and TRBJ2-7; D gene uncertain. The germline gives CDR1 SEHNR, CDR2 FQNEAQ (reference sequence). V lost 1 base to trimming and J lost 2 bases, with 6 bases between them. The CDR3 length is 13 residues. In DNA form, the CDR3 reads TGTGCCAGCAGCTTAGGTGGGCCCTACGAGCAGTACTTC. The encoded protein is CASSLGGPYEQYF. Full variable domain (missing parts from reference TRBV7-9 and TRBJ2-7): DTGVSQNPRHKITKRGQNVTFRCDPISEHNRLYWYRQTLGQGPEFLTYFQNEAQLEKSRLLSDRFSAERPKGSFSTLEIQRTEQGDSAMYLCASSLGGPYEQYFGPGTRLTVT.

This clone has a handful of counts. V is TRBV5-1 and J is TRBJ1-4; maybe TRBD1 (6 bases). CDR3 length: 12 residues. Germline V CDR1 and CDR2: SGHRS, YFSETQ. V was cut by 4 bases and J by 5 bases, with 6 bases left in between. CDR3 loop: CASSTGNEKLFF. CDR3 sequence (DNA): TGCGCCAGCAGCACAGGGAATGAAAAACTGTTTTTT.